This T cell receptor (beta chain) was captured in a study of T cells in Graves' hyperthyroidism and ophthalmopathy. Overall study findings and caveats: The authors' 13 V-J model separated ophthalmopathy from stable hyperthyroidism. Most expanded thyroid clonotypes above 0.001 also appeared in blood. A median about 6.5 months before onset, the model predicted ophthalmopathy.

Germline assignment: CDR1 SGHRS and CDR2 YFSETQ. This CDR3 is 17 amino acids long. J gave up 1 base and V 4 bases, and 7 bases lay outside the gene matches. TCR beta CDR3 regions were amplified from RNA. When the TCR CDR3 underwent first-round RT-PCR, the HTBI primer set was used. One entry per CDR3 protein results from TCRdb running MiXCR on the multiplex PCR reads. In the table there are around 400,000 distinct CDR3 sequences, about 15% of which are singletons. This clonotype was recorded a few times. Antigen unknown. The receptor was derived from a woman aged 55-70 years with Graves' ophthalmopathy. The chain has TRBV5-1 and TRBJ2-5, with 13 bases lining up with TRBD2. The sequenced material came from blood. The CDR3 is CASSRGLAGTAQETQYF. CDR3 sequence (DNA): TGCGCCAGCAGCCGGGGACTAGCGGGGACGGCCCAAGAGACCCAGTACTTC.